The rows below give T cell receptor beta chains drawn from one sample of a study of T-cell reconstitution after alpha-beta-depleted transplantation in children. TCRdb reprocessed the PCR reads via MiXCR and lists one record per CDR3 protein. The sample yields 200,000 to 250,000 distinct CDR3 sequences, approximately 9% seen once. The sequencing used PBMCs from the stem cell graft donor, collected from the stem cell graft. These receptors all stem from a human donor who donated a stem cell graft to a child with acute lymphoblastic leukemia. The CDR3 runs from the conserved cysteine through the conserved F or W. Each record gives: V gene, D gene, clone size, J gene, CDR3 DNA, CDR3 protein. D genes are given only for firm matches. Rows give clone size only sometimes, using once, few, many, or a class for an expanded clone.

>TRBV25-1|NA|many|TRBJ2-7
TGTGCCAGCAGTGAACCTCCGGGCCAGGGATCCTACGAGCAGTACTTC
CASSEPPGQGSYEQYF
>TRBV2|NA|many|TRBJ2-5
TGTGCCAGCAGTGAAGGGAGGGACAAGAACCAAGAGACCCAGTACTTC
CASSEGRDKNQETQYF
>TRBV10-3|NA|few|TRBJ1-5
TGTGCCATCAAAGGGTTTATCAATCAGCCCCAGCATTTT
CAIKGFINQPQHF
>TRBV11-2|NA|many|TRBJ2-5
TGTGCCAGCAGCCGAAAAGAGACCCAGTACTTC
CASSRKETQYF
>TRBV7-9|NA|NA|TRBJ1-1
TGTGCCAGCTACAGGGCGAGATTGAACACTGAAGCTTTCTTT
CASYRARLNTEAFF
>TRBV2|TRBD1|many|TRBJ1-4
TGTGCCAGCAGTTATCGGGACAGGGGGCTTAATGAAAAACTGTTTTTT
CASSYRDRGLNEKLFF
>TRBV7-2|TRBD1|NA|TRBJ2-1
TGTGCCAGCAGCTTAAGACAGGGATCCGATGAGCAGTTCTTC
CASSLRQGSDEQFF
>TRBV12-3/TRBV12-4|TRBD1|many|TRBJ2-3
TGTGCCAGCAAGACAGGACAGGCCACAGATACGCAGTATTTT
CASKTGQATDTQYF
>TRBV29-1|NA|few|TRBJ2-7
TGCAGCGTTGTTTCGGGACGTACTACTGACGAGCAGTACTTC
CSVVSGRTTDEQYF
>TRBV10-1|NA|few|TRBJ1-3
TGCGCCAGCAGTGAAAAACGGACAGCCTCTGGAAACACCATATATTTT
CASSEKRTASGNTIYF